Listed below are T cell receptor beta chains from one sample, sequenced in a study of T cell clonotyping in hematopoietic cell transplantation. Some clones are missing from TCRdb's copy, which holds only in-frame ones; the method was immunoSEQ multiplex PCR. The sample gives about 8,700 clones, roughly 90% of which show up once; about 40% is in the top ten. Sequenced material: PBMCs, taken 180 days after allogeneic stem cell transplant. The receptor set was obtained from a human patient who had an allogeneic stem cell transplant, so the T cells may come from the graft donor. The donor label of this sample is uncertain. Some clones in this sample may be carry-over from other donors' samples. The CDR3 runs from the conserved cysteine through the conserved F or W. The D gene is left open where the match is weak. Only part of the rows carry a size: once, few, many, or a class if the clone is expanded.

J gene | V gene | clone size | D gene | CDR3 protein | CDR3 DNA
TRBJ1-4 | TRBV6-5 | NA | TRBD1 | CASSYLGQGGGEKLFF | TGTGCCAGCAGTTACCTTGGACAGGGTGGGGGTGAAAAACTGTTTTTT
TRBJ2-3 | TRBV30 | NA | NA | CASQGQTTDTQYF | TGTGCCTCTCAAGGCCAGACCACAGATACGCAGTATTTT
TRBJ2-1 | TRBV4-3 | NA | NA | CASSPTSNEQFF | TGCGCCAGCAGCCCGACTTCCAATGAGCAGTTCTTC
TRBJ1-2 | TRBV19 | NA | NA | CASSTSTGAGYTF | TGTGCCAGTAGTACATCGACAGGAGCCGGCTACACCTTC
TRBJ1-1 | TRBV6-5 | NA | NA | CASSYDVMNTEAFF | TGTGCCAGCAGTTACGACGTGATGAACACTGAAGCTTTCTTT
TRBJ2-1 | TRBV7-3 | NA | NA | CASSLAGGGPSYNNEQFF | TGTGCCAGCAGCTTAGCTGGGGGGGGGCCGAGTTATAACAATGAGCAGTTCTTC
TRBJ1-5 | TRBV29-1 | NA | TRBD1 | CSVATQGYQSQHF | TGCAGCGTTGCAACACAGGGGTATCAGTCCCAGCATTTT
TRBJ1-3 | TRBV6-5 | NA | NA | CASQEGGDSGNTIYF | TGTGCCAGCCAGGAAGGCGGAGACTCTGGAAACACCATATATTTT
TRBJ2-1 | TRBV4-1 | NA | NA | CASSQYGDNEQFF | TGCGCCAGCAGCCAATACGGAGACAATGAGCAGTTCTTC
TRBJ1-6 | TRBV21-1 | NA | NA | CASSSKGESSYNSPLHF | TGTGCCAGCAGCTCAAAGGGAGAGAGCTCCTATAATTCACCCCTCCACTTT
TRBJ1-1 | TRBV5-1 | NA | NA | CASSLAGGRNTEAFF | TGCGCCAGCAGCTTGGCCGGGGGCCGCAACACTGAAGCTTTCTTT
TRBJ2-5 | TRBV13 | NA | NA | CASSRQVSETQYF | TGTGCCAGCAGCCGACAGGTATCGGAGACCCAGTACTTC
TRBJ1-6 | TRBV5-6 | NA | NA | CASSLVGAAGSPLHF | TGTGCCAGCAGCTTGGTAGGTGCTGCGGGTTCACCCCTCCACTTT
TRBJ2-7 | TRBV19 | NA | TRBD1 | CASSILGQGPLEQYF | TGTGCCAGTAGTATCCTGGGACAGGGACCCCTCGAGCAGTACTTC
TRBJ1-2 | TRBV7-9 | NA | NA | CASSRGGLNYGYTF | TGTGCCAGCAGCAGGGGGGGATTGAACTATGGCTACACCTTC
TRBJ1-2 | TRBV13 | few | TRBD1 | CASSSSDRGDSYGYTF | TGTGCCAGCAGCTCGAGCGACAGGGGGGATTCCTATGGCTACACCTTC
TRBJ2-4 | TRBV5-6 | NA | NA | CASSLQGRDIQYF | TGTGCCAGCAGCTTGCAAGGGCGGGACATTCAGTACTTC
TRBJ1-2 | TRBV29-1 | NA | NA | CSVEVGGNGGYTF | TGCAGCGTTGAAGTAGGAGGGAATGGCGGCTACACCTTC
TRBJ1-2 | TRBV29-1 | NA | TRBD1 | CSVEASPGQQNYGYTF | TGCAGCGTTGAAGCATCTCCGGGACAGCAAAACTATGGCTACACCTTC
TRBJ1-2 | TRBV4-3 | NA | NA | CASSPTRDKIRGPYGYTF | TGCGCCAGCAGCCCGACAAGAGACAAGATAAGGGGTCCCTATGGCTACACCTTC
TRBJ1-1 | TRBV6-5 | NA | NA | CASSYWGAGTEAFF | TGTGCCAGCAGTTACTGGGGGGCTGGCACTGAAGCTTTCTTT
TRBJ2-5 | TRBV5-6 | NA | TRBD2 | CASSFGLAKETQYF | TGTGCCAGCAGCTTTGGACTAGCGAAAGAGACCCAGTACTTC
TRBJ1-1 | TRBV11-3 | NA | NA | CASSLDGTNTEAFF | TGTGCCAGCAGCTTGGACGGAACCAACACTGAAGCTTTCTTT
TRBJ1-5 | TRBV30 | NA | TRBD1 | CAWSPISGTANRRNQPQHF | TGTGCCTGGAGTCCGATCTCCGGGACAGCAAATCGACGCAATCAGCCCCAGCATTTT
TRBJ1-1 | TRBV7-3 | NA | NA | CASSNTGMNTEAFF | TGTGCCAGCAGCAACACAGGTATGAACACTGAAGCTTTCTTT
TRBJ1-1 | TRBV2 | NA | TRBD1 | CAKNRGLNTEAFF | TGTGCCAAAAACAGGGGTCTGAACACTGAAGCTTTCTTT
TRBJ2-5 | TRBV10-3 | few | NA | CAISERQEETQYF | TGTGCCATCAGTGAAAGACAGGAAGAGACCCAGTACTTC
TRBJ1-2 | TRBV6-1 | NA | NA | CASTLNYGYTF | TGTGCCAGCACTTTGAACTATGGCTACACCTTC
TRBJ1-2 | TRBV18 | NA | TRBD1 | CASSRDRTDYTF | TGTGCCAGCTCACGGGACAGGACCGACTACACCTTC
TRBJ1-5 | TRBV28 | NA | NA | CASSLPPGISNQPQHF | TGTGCCAGCAGTCTCCCGCCGGGGATTAGCAATCAGCCCCAGCATTTT
TRBJ1-2 | TRBV28 | NA | TRBD1 | CASSHGTGAFTNYGYTF | TGTGCCAGCAGCCACGGGACAGGGGCCTTTACTAACTATGGCTACACCTTC
TRBJ1-2 | TRBV6-5 | NA | NA | CASTYSRLGYGYTF | TGTGCCAGCACCTACTCCCGGTTAGGCTATGGCTACACCTTC
TRBJ2-5 | TRBV19 | NA | NA | CASSNRAQKEQETQYF | TGTGCCAGTAGTAATCGGGCACAGAAAGAACAAGAGACCCAGTACTTC
TRBJ2-3 | TRBV4-1 | NA | NA | CASSQPPGTDTQYF | TGCGCCAGCAGCCAGCCCCCGGGGACAGATACGCAGTATTTT
TRBJ1-1 | TRBV11-2 | few | TRBD1 | CASSSRDSEAFF | TGTGCCAGCAGCTCCCGGGACAGTGAAGCTTTCTTT
TRBJ1-4 | TRBV6-8 | NA | NA | CATARATTNEKLFF | TGTGCTACAGCAAGGGCGACAACTAATGAAAAACTGTTTTTT
TRBJ2-3 | TRBV5-5 | NA | TRBD2 | CASGSGGTSTDTQYF | TGTGCCAGCGGTAGCGGGGGGACTAGCACAGATACGCAGTATTTT
TRBJ1-6 | TRBV9 | NA | NA | CASSVEGTGSPLHF | TGTGCCAGCAGCGTAGAAGGCACGGGCTCACCCCTCCACTTT
TRBJ1-2 | TRBV4-3 | few | NA | CASSQVDTGGYTF | TGCGCCAGCAGCCAAGTTGATACAGGGGGCTACACCTTC
TRBJ2-1 | TRBV5-6 | NA | TRBD2 | CASSLWGLAGDDEQFF | TGTGCCAGCAGCCTTTGGGGACTAGCGGGAGATGATGAGCAGTTCTTC